This entry describes one T cell receptor beta chain. It was with 60 Vbeta and 13 Jbeta primers that the PCR ran. The data were produced by immunoSEQ multiplex PCR, yet TCRdb's version contains in-frame clones alone and is incomplete. The data contain roughly 150,000 clones, roughly 80% of them singletons. These data originate in a study of cytomegalovirus exposure and HLA in healthy donors. The germline V and J ends were trimmed by 8 bases and 1 base, with 22 bases remaining between them. The germline CDR1 and CDR2 sequences are GTSNPN and SVGIG (reference sequence). CDR3 length: 16 amino acids. The TCR originated in a male donor in good health and CMV-seronegative. The genes are TRBV30 and TRBJ2-3; D tentatively reads TRBD1 or TRBD2 (11 bases each). The sequencing input was PBMCs. CDR3 sequence: CAVGQGGLAGTDTQYF. The CDR3 DNA is TGTGCCGTGGGACAGGGGGGACTAGCGGGCACAGATACGCAGTATTTT.